The sequence of this T cell receptor beta chain was determined in a study of T cells in pancreatic ductal adenocarcinoma. Findings and caveats of the study: Enrichment of CD45RO+ effector over naive T cells in tumors may bias clonality. Tumor and blood clonality did not differ significantly, about 0.1 versus 0.065. Blood had more productive templates and about 8-fold more unique clonotypes than tumor.

Germline loops: CDR1 SGHAT, CDR2 FQNNGV. CDR3 length: 15 residues. Deletions cut 1 base from V and 2 bases from J, with 11 bases between. Selected pancreatic ductal adenocarcinoma patients had undergone surgery without neoadjuvant therapy. In its sample, this clone was seen a few times. Its antigen is not identified. TCRdb's table, derived via immunoSEQ multiplex PCR, lists solely in-frame clones and lacks some. This sample has about 9,000 clones; just under 90% occur once, and the top ten carry 3.1%. V is TRBV11-2 and J is TRBJ2-5, with D perhaps TRBD1 (5 bases). The material sequenced was PBMCs. This clonotype originated in a human donor with pancreatic ductal adenocarcinoma. For the CDR3, the DNA is TGTGCCAGCAGCTTAGTGGTTGCAGGGCAAGAGACCCAGTACTTC. It specifies CASSLVVAGQETQYF.